This T cell receptor (beta chain) was recovered during a study of cytomegalovirus exposure and HLA in healthy donors listed by TCRdb under 2017. Regarding the study in general: According to an earlier analysis of 587 of the donors, about 179 million T cells yielded 117 million unique TCR beta sequences and more than 250 Gb of sequence data. An early release that covered roughly 600 HLA-typed donors contained about 300 gigabases of sequencing data and roughly 84 million unique TCR sequences. The genetic ancestry cluster associated with self-reported Caucasian donors included around four fifths of the 398 genotyped donors. The study was designed to test whether signatures of past pathogen exposure could be identified by cataloging public T cell receptors. The study profiled the T cell repertoires of hundreds of subjects by immunosequencing and related them to cytomegalovirus serostatus. Besides the first cohort of under 700 subjects, a separate validation cohort made up of over a hundred different subjects was used. To predict cytomegalovirus infection status, the study combined high-throughput TCR immunosequencing, statistical association of individual TCRs with disease status, and machine learning. In a later analysis, previously published TCR beta repertoires from 666 donors were re-analyzed and high-resolution HLA genotyping was added so that TCR occurrence patterns could be studied. In the later analysis, no new phenotypic data were used to find candidate immune exposures; instead, reliance was placed on TCR beta sequences and their occurrence across donors. An earlier analysis of around 580 of the donors used high-throughput TCR beta sequencing to judge whether each TCR beta V gene segment behaved as functional or pseudogenic. Donor age, sex, ethnicity and CMV serostatus were compiled alongside the repertoire data. A later genetic analysis used genome-wide SNP genotypes for about 60% of the 666 donors, treating that subset as a discovery cohort. Every discovery cohort repertoire had been produced on one sequencing platform. HLA typing covered class I and class II loci at four-digit resolution. The number of typed donors differed by locus: about 620-630 for A, B, C, DRB1 and DQB1; some 500 for DQA1; 606 for DPA1; and around 470 for DPB1. Roughly five DR-DQ haplotypes were handled as single units for association and clustering because linkage in the cohort was strong. Among 398 genotyped donors of the cohort, an average of about 240,000 unique TCR beta nucleotide sequences were sequenced per donor, roughly 18% of them non-productive. What the study reported, not specific to this receptor: The earlier analysis of 587 of the donors excluded roughly 17 rarely observed V segments, including chromosome 9 orphons, because counts were too low. Broadly in line with IMGT annotations, most TCR beta V segments showed up in productive rearrangements about 87% or about 30% of the time in an earlier analysis of approximately 640 of the donors. According to a later analysis, most CMV-associated TCR beta chains appeared to be HLA-restricted, and the HLA associations seemed to be driven largely by CMV exposure. A few of the identified cytomegalovirus-associated TCR beta chains were confirmed in vitro to be specific for cytomegalovirus antigens. A further reported finding was that TCR beta sequences accurately predicted the HLA-A and HLA-B alleles for most subjects in the first cohort. The only immune exposure information available for the cohort was CMV serostatus. Across donors, most TCR sequences were observed very rarely, whereas some public TCRs were present in many individuals. Correlated functional status among segregating V segments might reflect linkage disequilibrium, but an unknown experimental factor could not be ruled out. Because HLA typing was unavailable for some donors at each locus, only the typed subset was used in association tests. A later analysis associated 16,951 TCR beta sequences with specific HLA alleles at a false discovery rate of 0.05. The sequencing pipeline was judged likely to have produced a cluster of highly shared sequence variants as a technical artifact. In a later genetic analysis, a missense DCLRE1C variant was associated with V-gene and J-gene trimming of TCR beta chains, and the association was replicated in an independent cohort. According to the authors, the approach could potentially be generalized to other disease states and immunological phenotypes. Several of the top co-occurrence clusters appeared to be linked to parvovirus B19, influenza, CMV and Epstein-Barr virus, according to a later analysis. When HLA alleles, especially DR and DQ, strongly co-occurred, attributing TCR associations to individual alleles was difficult. The classifier was reported to diagnose cytomegalovirus status with high specificity and sensitivity in both the original and validation cohorts. According to a later genetic analysis, donors in an Asian-associated ancestry cluster had fewer N-insertions in productive TCRs than the approximately 710-donor mean. A total of around 150 TCR beta chains were listed by the study as associated with cytomegalovirus. In a later analysis, HLA-associated TCR beta chains were found to be more clonally expanded and to have lower generation probabilities than equally common non-associated chains. Only TCR beta chains were sequenced in this cohort, and the absence of alpha or paired-chain data limited detectable features. According to a later analysis, TCR association rates differed among HLA loci, with DRB1 alleles showing the most associated TCRs and HLA-C alleles showing the fewest. Sequencing depth was assumed to be roughly uniform across donors in the presence/absence analyses, though that assumption may not hold.

The library was prepared using the immunoSEQ multiplex PCR assay. The multiplex PCR relied on a mix of 60 forward primers for TCR Vbeta segments and 13 reverse primers for TCR Jbeta segments. The CDR3 region of rearranged TCR beta genes was amplified from genomic DNA with a multiplex PCR assay. The Illumina HiSeq System was used to sequence the amplified TCR beta libraries as 87-base-pair reads. Regarding the original processing steps: In a later analysis, around 80 million unique TCR beta chains were counted across the 650 to 750 repertoires, and roughly 11 million of these chains were shared by at least two donors. To remove PCR and sequencing errors, raw reads were error-corrected and collapsed into unique sequences using a nearest-neighbor algorithm that merged closely related sequences. CDR3 sequences were aligned to IMGT reference sequences to assign V, D and J gene segments. For a sequence to be retained, a match of at least six nucleotides to both a V gene segment and a J gene segment was required. A rearrangement was called productive if the CDR3 had no stop codons and remained in frame with V and J, and every other rearrangement was called non-productive. CDR3 was defined according to IMGT convention as the region running from the second conserved V-encoded cysteine to the conserved J-encoded phenylalanine. The earlier analysis of 550 to 650 of the donors excluded any sequence lacking an unambiguous match to a single V gene segment. In an earlier analysis of roughly 500 of the donors, V segments were called functional above 56.7% productive rearrangements and were called segregating when the between-donor standard deviation exceeded 5%. A statistical classification framework was built for diagnosing cytomegalovirus status from the catalog of TCR beta chain sequences. V and J gene assignment, in a later analysis, came from comparing TCR nucleotide sequences with IMGT/GENE-DB human TR gene sequences. Using the TCRdist pipeline, a later analysis assigned CDR3 sequences along with most-parsimonious VDJ recombination scenarios. In a later analysis, every TCR beta chain was defined by the combination of its CDR3 amino acid sequence and its V-gene family, and reads without a unique V-gene family were dropped. In a later analysis, around 650 highly shared, low-generation-probability nucleotide sequences were removed to address suspected cross-contamination and a sequencing artifact. In a later analysis, a clonal expansion index for each public chain was calculated from normalized within-repertoire ranks of inferred template counts. Generation probabilities in a later analysis came from a VDJ recombination model fitted to out-of-frame rearrangements, and those results were checked against IGoR. A later analysis scored TCR-TCR, TCR-HLA and TCR-CMV co-occurrence with hypergeometric tests, applying a repertoire-size bias correction to TCR pairs. In a later analysis, false discovery rates were estimated by permuting HLA or CMV assignments 20 times. In a later analysis, co-occurring TCRs were grouped with DBSCAN, and TCRdist sequence similarity was added when clustering was performed within HLA-allele-positive subsets. For co-occurrence clustering, repertoires with fewer than 30,000 or more than 120,000 public chains were excluded, along with about five repertoires with anomalous nucleotide sharing. TCRdb took this table from immuneACCESS and kept in-frame rearrangements with V and J called. Such tables lack part of the clones; where checked against another copy, unresolved V genes explain under half of the gap, and the rest is unexplained. V and J calls and clone size are those listed in that table; D and trimming were worked out from the DNA. This sample comprises 95,000 to 110,000 clones, 73% of them detected only once. The leading ten clones occupy roughly 8% of the sample.

On this clone itself: What this receptor recognizes is not known. Per-base quality was not reported, and no clone a single base away is much larger than it.

The cohort was made up of about 610 healthy bone marrow donors. At the time of sampling, every cohort member was nominally healthy, though immune exposures that went unrecorded were likely present. The donor was CMV seronegative and belonged to the group of around 350 seronegative cohort members. A peripheral blood sample was collected from each donor, and TCR beta sequencing was performed on peripheral blood mononuclear cells. Genomic DNA extraction from the blood cell samples was performed with the Qiagen DNeasy Blood Extraction Kit. The specimen was PBMCs. The source is a man aged 25 to 40 in good health and CMV-seronegative.

The DNA sequence reads TGTGCCAGCAGCCCAGGACAGGGCTACGAGCAGTACTTC. It translates to CASSPGQGYEQYF. The V gene is TRBV7-6 and the J gene is TRBJ2-7; 8 bases in the junction line up with TRBD1. Via the germline V gene, CDR1 is SGHVS and CDR2 FNYEAQ. The germline V end is reduced by 5 bases and the J end by 3 bases; junction bases left unmatched: 3. From its cysteine to its phenylalanine, the CDR3 spans 13 amino acids. The kept DNA is CDR3 alone, 39 bases in frame from the first base.